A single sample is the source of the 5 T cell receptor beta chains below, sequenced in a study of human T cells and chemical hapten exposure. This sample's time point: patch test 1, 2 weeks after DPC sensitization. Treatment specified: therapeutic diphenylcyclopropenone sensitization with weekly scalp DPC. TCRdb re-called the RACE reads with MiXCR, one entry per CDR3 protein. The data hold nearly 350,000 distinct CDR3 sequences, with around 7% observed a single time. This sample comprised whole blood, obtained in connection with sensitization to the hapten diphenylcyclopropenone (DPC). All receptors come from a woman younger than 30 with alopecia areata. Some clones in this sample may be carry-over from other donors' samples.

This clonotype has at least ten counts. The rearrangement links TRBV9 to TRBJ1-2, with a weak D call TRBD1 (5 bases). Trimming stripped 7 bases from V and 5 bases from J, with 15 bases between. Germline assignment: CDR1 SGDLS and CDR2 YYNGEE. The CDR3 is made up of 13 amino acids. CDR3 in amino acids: CASGQDSGYGYTF. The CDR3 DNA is TGTGCCAGCGGCCAAGACAGCGGTTATGGCTACACCTTC.

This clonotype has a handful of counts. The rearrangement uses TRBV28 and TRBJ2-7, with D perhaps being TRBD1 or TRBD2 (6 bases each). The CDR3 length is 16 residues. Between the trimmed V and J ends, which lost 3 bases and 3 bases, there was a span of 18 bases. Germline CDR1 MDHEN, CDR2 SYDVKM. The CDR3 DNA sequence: TGTGCCAGCAGTTTCCCCTTGGGGGGCGCCGACTACGAGCAGTACTTC. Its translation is CASSFPLGGADYEQYF.

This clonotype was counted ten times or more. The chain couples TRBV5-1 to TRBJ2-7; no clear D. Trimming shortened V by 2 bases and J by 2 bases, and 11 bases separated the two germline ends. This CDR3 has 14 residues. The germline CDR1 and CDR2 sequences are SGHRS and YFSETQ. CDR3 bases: TGCGCCAGCAGCTTCGGTCTGATCACCTACGAGCAGTACTTC. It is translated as CASSFGLITYEQYF.

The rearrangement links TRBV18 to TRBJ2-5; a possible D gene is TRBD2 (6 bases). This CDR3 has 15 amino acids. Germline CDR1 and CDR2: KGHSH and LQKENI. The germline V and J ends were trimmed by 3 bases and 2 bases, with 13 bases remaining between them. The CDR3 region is CASSPDLALQETQYF. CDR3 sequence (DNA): TGTGCCAGCTCACCCGATCTAGCGCTACAAGAGACCCAGTACTTC. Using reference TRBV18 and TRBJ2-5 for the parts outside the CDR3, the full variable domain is NAGVMQNPRHLVRRRGQEARLRCSPMKGHSHVYWYRQLPEEGLKFMVYLQKENIIDESGMPKERFSAEFPKEGPSILRIQQVVRGDSAAYFCASSPDLALQETQYFGPGTRLLVL.

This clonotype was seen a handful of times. Here the CDR3 DNA reads TGTGCCAGCAGGGGCCCTCTCTCCCCCTATGGCTACACCTTC. It codes for CASRGPLSPYGYTF. V gene TRBV12-3 or TRBV12-4 combines with J gene TRBJ1-2; no firm D call. There are 14 residues in the CDR3. V was clipped by 6 bases and J by 4 bases, with 15 bases between them.